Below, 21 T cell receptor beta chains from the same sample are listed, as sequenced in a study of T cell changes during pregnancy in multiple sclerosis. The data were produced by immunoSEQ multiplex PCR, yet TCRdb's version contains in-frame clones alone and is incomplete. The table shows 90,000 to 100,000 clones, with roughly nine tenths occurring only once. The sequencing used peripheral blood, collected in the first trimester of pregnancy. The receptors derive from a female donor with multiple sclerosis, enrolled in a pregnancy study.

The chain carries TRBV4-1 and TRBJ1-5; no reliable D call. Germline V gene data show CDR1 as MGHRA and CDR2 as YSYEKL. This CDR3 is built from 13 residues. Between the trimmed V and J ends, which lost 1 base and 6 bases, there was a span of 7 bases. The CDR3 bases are TGCGCCAGCAGCCAAGTTCTAAGTCAGCCCCAGCATTTT. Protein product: CASSQVLSQPQHF.

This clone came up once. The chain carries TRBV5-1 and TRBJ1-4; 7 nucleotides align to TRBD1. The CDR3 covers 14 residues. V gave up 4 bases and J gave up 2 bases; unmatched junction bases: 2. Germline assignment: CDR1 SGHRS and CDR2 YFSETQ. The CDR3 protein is CASSPGQTNEKLFF. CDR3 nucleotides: TGCGCCAGCAGCCCGGGACAGACTAATGAAAAACTGTTTTTT.

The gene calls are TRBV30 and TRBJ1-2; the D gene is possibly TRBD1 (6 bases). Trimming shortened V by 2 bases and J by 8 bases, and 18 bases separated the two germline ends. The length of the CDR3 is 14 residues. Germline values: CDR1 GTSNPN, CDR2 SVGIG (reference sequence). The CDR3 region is CAWSLSVQGRGYTF. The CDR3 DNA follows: TGTGCCTGGAGTCTTTCTGTCCAGGGGAGAGGCTACACCTTC.

In DNA form, the CDR3 reads TGTGCCAGCAGCCCCCGAGCCGTGGACACCATATATTTT. Translation gives CASSPRAVDTIYF. The chain has TRBV9 and TRBJ1-3; D is unresolved. Germline V CDR1 and CDR2: SGDLS, YYNGEE. V lost 4 bases and J lost 8, with 13 bases in between. CDR3 length equals 13 residues.

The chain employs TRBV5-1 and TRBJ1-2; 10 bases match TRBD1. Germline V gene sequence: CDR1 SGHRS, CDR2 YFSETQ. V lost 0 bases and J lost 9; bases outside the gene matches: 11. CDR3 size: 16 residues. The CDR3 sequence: CASSLGGTGTGDSYTF. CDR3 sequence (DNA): TGCGCCAGCAGCTTGGGAGGGACCGGGACAGGGGATAGCTACACCTTC.

Here the CDR3 DNA reads TGTGCCAGCAGTTACGACCCGACAGGAATCCCCTACGAGCAGTACTTC. It specifies CASSYDPTGIPYEQYF. The chain links TRBV6-5 to TRBJ2-7; D possibly corresponds to TRBD1 (6 bases). Deletions cut 2 bases from V and 2 bases from J, with 16 bases between. The CDR3 spans 16 residues. From germline, CDR1 is MNHEY and CDR2 SVGAGI.

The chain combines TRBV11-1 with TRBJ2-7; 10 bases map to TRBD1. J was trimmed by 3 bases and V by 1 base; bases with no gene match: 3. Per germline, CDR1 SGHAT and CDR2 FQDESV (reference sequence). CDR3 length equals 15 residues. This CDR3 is CASSLVDRGSYEQYF. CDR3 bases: TGTGCCAGCAGCTTAGTGGACAGGGGGAGCTACGAGCAGTACTTC.

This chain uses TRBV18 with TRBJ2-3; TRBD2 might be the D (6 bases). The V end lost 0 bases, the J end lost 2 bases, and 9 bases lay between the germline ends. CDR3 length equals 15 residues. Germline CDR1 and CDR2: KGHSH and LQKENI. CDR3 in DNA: TGTGCCAGCTCACCACCGGGCGGGGCCACAGATACGCAGTATTTT. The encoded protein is CASSPPGGATDTQYF.

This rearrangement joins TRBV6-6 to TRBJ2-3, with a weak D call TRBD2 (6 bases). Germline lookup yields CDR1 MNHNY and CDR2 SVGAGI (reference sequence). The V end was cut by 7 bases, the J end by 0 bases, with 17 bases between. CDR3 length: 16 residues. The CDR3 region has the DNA TGTGCCAGCACCCGACTCGGGGGAACTAGCACAGATACGCAGTATTTT. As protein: CASTRLGGTSTDTQYF.

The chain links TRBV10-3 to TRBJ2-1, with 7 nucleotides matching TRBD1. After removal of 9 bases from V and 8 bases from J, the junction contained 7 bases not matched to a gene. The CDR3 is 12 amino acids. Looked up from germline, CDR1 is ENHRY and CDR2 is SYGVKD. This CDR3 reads CAINRQGDEQFF. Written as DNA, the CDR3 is TGTGCCATTAACCGACAGGGAGATGAGCAGTTCTTC.

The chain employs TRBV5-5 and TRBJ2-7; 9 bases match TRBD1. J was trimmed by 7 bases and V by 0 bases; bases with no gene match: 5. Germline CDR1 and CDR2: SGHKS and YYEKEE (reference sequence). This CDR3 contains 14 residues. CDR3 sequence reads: CASSLVGQGTEQYF. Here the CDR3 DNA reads TGTGCCAGCAGCTTGGTCGGACAGGGGACGGAGCAGTACTTC.

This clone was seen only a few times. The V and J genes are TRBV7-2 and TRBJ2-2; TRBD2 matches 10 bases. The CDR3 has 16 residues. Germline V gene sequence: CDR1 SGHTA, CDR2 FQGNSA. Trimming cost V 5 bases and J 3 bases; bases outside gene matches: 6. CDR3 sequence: CASSRRTSGYTGELFF. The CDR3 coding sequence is TGTGCCAGCAGCCGTAGGACTAGCGGTTACACCGGGGAGCTGTTTTTT.

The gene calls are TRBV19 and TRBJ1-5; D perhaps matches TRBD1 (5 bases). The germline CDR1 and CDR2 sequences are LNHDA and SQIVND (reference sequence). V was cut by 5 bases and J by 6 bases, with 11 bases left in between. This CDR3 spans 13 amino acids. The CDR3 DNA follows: TGTGCCAGTAGTCCCAAGCAGGGTCAGCCCCAGCATTTT. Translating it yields CASSPKQGQPQHF.

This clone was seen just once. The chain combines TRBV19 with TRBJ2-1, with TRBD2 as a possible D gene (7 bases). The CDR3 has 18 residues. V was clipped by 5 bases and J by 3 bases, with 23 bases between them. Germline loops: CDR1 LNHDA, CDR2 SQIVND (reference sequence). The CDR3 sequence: CASSRGPLSTSVYNEQFF. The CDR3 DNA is TGTGCCAGTAGTCGGGGGCCACTTTCCACTAGCGTCTACAATGAGCAGTTCTTC.

DNA for the CDR3: TGTGCCAGCAGTGAATGGCAGGGGGCCTACGAGCAGTACTTC. It is translated as CASSEWQGAYEQYF. The J gene is TRBJ2-7, the V gene TRBV2; 7 bases are shared with TRBD1. The length of the CDR3 is 14 residues. V shed 2 bases, J shed 2 bases, and the junction held 3 bases outside the gene matches. Germline V gives CDR1 SNHLY, CDR2 FYNNEI.

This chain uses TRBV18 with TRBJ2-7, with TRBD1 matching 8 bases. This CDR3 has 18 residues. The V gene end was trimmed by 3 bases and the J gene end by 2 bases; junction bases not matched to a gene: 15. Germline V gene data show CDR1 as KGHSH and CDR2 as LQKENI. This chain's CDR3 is CASSPVRTGRDTTYEQYF. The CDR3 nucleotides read TGTGCCAGCTCACCGGTCAGGACAGGGCGGGACACCACCTACGAGCAGTACTTC.

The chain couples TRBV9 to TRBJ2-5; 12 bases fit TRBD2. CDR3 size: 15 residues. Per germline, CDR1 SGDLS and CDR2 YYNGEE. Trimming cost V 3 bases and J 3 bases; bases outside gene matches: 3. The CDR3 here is CASSDRLAGEETQYF. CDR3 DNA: TGTGCCAGCAGCGACAGACTAGCGGGAGAAGAGACCCAGTACTTC.

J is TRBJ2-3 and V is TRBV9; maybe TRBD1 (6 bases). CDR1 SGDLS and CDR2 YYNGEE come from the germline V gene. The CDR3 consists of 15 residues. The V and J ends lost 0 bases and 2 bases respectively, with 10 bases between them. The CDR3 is CASSVGDTNTDTQYF. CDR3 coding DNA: TGTGCCAGCAGCGTAGGGGACACTAACACAGATACGCAGTATTTT.

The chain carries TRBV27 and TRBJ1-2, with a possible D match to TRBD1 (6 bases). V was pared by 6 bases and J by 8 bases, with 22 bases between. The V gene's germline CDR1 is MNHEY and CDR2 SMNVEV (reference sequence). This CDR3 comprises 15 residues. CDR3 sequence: CASSSSDRMLWGYTF. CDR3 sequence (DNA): TGTGCCAGCAGCAGCTCCGACAGGATGTTATGGGGCTACACCTTC.

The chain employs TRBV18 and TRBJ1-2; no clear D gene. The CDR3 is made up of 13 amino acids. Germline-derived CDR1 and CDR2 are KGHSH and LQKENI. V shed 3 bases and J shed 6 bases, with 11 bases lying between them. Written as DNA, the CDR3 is TGTGCCAGCTCACCGACGGAGAAGAATGGCTACACCTTC. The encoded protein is CASSPTEKNGYTF.

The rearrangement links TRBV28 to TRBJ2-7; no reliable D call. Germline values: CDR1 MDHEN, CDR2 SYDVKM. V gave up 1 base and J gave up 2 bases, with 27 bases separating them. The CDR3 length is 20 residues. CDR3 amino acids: CASSLSSVGSHMTRPYEQYF. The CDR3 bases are TGTGCCAGCAGTTTATCGTCCGTTGGAAGCCACATGACTCGACCCTACGAGCAGTACTTC.